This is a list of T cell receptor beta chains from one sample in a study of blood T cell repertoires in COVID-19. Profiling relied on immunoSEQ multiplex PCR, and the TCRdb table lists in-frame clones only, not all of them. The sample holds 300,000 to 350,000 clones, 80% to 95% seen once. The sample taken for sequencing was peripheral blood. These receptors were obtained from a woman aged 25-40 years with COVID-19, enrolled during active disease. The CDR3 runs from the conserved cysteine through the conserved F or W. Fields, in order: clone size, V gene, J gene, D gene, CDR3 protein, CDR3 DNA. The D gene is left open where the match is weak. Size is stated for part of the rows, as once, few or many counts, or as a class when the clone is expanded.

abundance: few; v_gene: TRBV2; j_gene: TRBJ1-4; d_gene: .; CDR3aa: CASSVRDSVAEKLFF; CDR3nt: TGTGCCAGCAGTGTCCGAGACTCCGTTGCCGAAAAACTGTTTTTT
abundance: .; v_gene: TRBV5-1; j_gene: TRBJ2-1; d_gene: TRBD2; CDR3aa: CASSSRLAGGLGSYNEQFF; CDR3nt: TGCGCCAGCAGCTCTCGACTAGCGGGAGGGCTCGGGTCCTACAATGAGCAGTTCTTC
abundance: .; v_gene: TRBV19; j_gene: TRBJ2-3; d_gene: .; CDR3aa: CASSPSAADTQYF; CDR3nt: TGTGCCAGTAGTCCCAGTGCTGCAGATACGCAGTATTTT
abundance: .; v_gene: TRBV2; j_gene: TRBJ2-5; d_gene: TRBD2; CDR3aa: CASKQGLAGGGRETQYF; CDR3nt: TGTGCCAGCAAGCAGGGACTAGCGGGGGGAGGTAGGGAGACCCAGTACTTC
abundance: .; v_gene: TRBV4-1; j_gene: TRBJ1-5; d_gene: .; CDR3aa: CASSQGQYSNQPQHF; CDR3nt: TGCGCCAGCAGCCAAGGTCAGTATAGCAATCAGCCCCAGCATTTT
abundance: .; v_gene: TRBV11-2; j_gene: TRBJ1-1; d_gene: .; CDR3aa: CASSVTVMNTEAFF; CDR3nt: TGTGCCAGCAGCGTGACAGTGATGAACACTGAAGCTTTCTTT
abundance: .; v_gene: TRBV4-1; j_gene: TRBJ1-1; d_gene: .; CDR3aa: CASSQDKRNTEAFF; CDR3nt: TGCGCCAGCAGCCAAGATAAGAGGAACACTGAAGCTTTCTTT
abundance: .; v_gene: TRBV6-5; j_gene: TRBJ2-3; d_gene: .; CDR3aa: CASSFLGTDTQYF; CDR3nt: TGTGCCAGCAGTTTCCTAGGCACAGATACGCAGTATTTT
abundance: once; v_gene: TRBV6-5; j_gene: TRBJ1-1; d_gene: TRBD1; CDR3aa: CASSTHRDSLEAFF; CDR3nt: TGTGCCAGCAGTACCCACCGGGACAGCCTTGAAGCTTTCTTT
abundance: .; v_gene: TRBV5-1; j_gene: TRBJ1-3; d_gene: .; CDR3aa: CASRPTLTRVDTIYF; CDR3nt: TGCGCCAGCCGACCTACCCTTACCCGGGTAGACACCATATATTTT
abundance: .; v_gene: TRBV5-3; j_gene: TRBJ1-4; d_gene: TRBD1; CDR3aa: CARSTYRGPKTNEKLFF; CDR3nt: TGTGCCAGAAGCACCTACAGGGGGCCAAAAACTAATGAAAAACTGTTTTTT
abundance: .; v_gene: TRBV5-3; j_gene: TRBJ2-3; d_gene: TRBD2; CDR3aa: CARSNLTSGSTDTQYF; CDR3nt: TGTGCCAGAAGCAACCTGACTAGCGGGAGCACAGATACGCAGTATTTT
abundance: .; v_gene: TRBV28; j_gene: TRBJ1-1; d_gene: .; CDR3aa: CASSPLPARGLSNTEAFF; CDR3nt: TGTGCCAGCAGTCCCCTCCCCGCTCGGGGATTGAGTAACACTGAAGCTTTCTTT
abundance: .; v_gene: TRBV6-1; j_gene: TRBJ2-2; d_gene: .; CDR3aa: CASSEDWATNTGELFF; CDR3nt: TGTGCCAGCAGTGAAGATTGGGCCACGAACACCGGGGAGCTGTTTTTT